A selection of T cell receptor beta chains follows, all from one sample in a study of T cells in tumors after PD-1 blockade. The method was immunoSEQ multiplex PCR; TCRdb's version includes in-frame clones alone and lacks a portion of them. The repertoire has approximately 48,000 clones, over 75% of them found once; the top ten carry roughly 4.1%. This specimen consisted of PBMCs, obtained before anti-PD-1 treatment. The receptors were gathered from a human donor with basal cell carcinoma. CDR3s include the opening cysteine and the closing phenylalanine or tryptophan. The D gene is left open where the match is weak. The size entry is marked missing in some rows and otherwise reads once, few, many or a size class.

size: .; V: TRBV10-3; J: TRBJ1-1; D: .; CDR3: CAIGSGGRTEAFF; DNA: TGTGCCATCGGGAGCGGAGGGCGCACTGAAGCTTTCTTT
size: .; V: TRBV12-5; J: TRBJ1-6; D: .; CDR3: CASGITGVYNSPLHF; DNA: TGTGCTAGTGGGATCACCGGGGTTTATAATTCACCCCTCCACTTT
size: .; V: TRBV20-1; J: TRBJ2-3; D: .; CDR3: CSVPSDTQYF; DNA: TGCAGTGTTCCTTCAGATACGCAGTATTTT
size: .; V: TRBV14; J: TRBJ1-3; D: TRBD1; CDR3: CASSQDRGRGNTIYF; DNA: TGTGCCAGCAGCCAAGACAGGGGGCGCGGAAACACCATATATTTT
size: .; V: TRBV6-1; J: TRBJ1-2; D: .; CDR3: CASSEARTNRIYGYTF; DNA: TGTGCCAGCAGTGAAGCCCGGACCAACAGGATCTATGGCTACACCTTC
size: .; V: TRBV5-6; J: TRBJ1-5; D: TRBD1; CDR3: CASSLSGGVNQPQHF; DNA: TGTGCCAGCAGCTTGTCAGGGGGGGTTAATCAGCCCCAGCATTTT
size: .; V: TRBV29-1; J: TRBJ2-5; D: .; CDR3: CSVDPRGGETQYF; DNA: TGCAGCGTTGATCCTAGGGGGGGAGAGACCCAGTACTTC
size: .; V: TRBV5-1; J: TRBJ1-1; D: .; CDR3: CASSLAGVRAQGKNTEAFF; DNA: TGCGCCAGCAGCTTGGCGGGGGTTCGGGCCCAGGGGAAGAACACTGAAGCTTTCTTT
size: .; V: TRBV19; J: TRBJ1-2; D: TRBD1; CDR3: CASRDRGLGSRGYTF; DNA: TGTGCCAGCCGGGACAGGGGCTTAGGGAGTCGTGGCTACACCTTC
size: .; V: TRBV6-6; J: TRBJ1-2; D: .; CDR3: CASSYGPDGYTF; DNA: TGTGCCAGCAGTTATGGTCCGGATGGCTACACCTTC
size: .; V: TRBV28; J: TRBJ1-2; D: .; CDR3: CASSLLGKDGYTF; DNA: TGTGCCAGCAGTTTACTGGGAAAGGATGGCTACACCTTC
size: .; V: TRBV10-3; J: TRBJ2-1; D: TRBD2; CDR3: CAISGGLDAREQFF; DNA: TGTGCCATCAGTGGGGGACTAGACGCTCGTGAGCAGTTCTTC
size: once; V: TRBV7-7; J: TRBJ2-5; D: TRBD1; CDR3: CASSSLTGSMFETQYF; DNA: TGTGCCAGCAGCTCGCTGACAGGGAGTATGTTCGAGACCCAGTACTTC
size: few; V: TRBV6-5; J: TRBJ2-3; D: TRBD2; CDR3: CANSGGDLSTDTQYF; DNA: TGTGCCAACTCGGGAGGAGACCTTAGCACAGATACGCAGTATTTT
size: .; V: TRBV4-2; J: TRBJ1-6; D: .; CDR3: CASSPDQDPSPLHF; DNA: TGTGCCAGCAGCCCAGACCAGGACCCCTCACCCCTCCACTTT
size: .; V: TRBV7-7; J: TRBJ2-5; D: .; CDR3: CASSLGGTAPAETQYF; DNA: TGTGCCAGCAGCTTAGGAGGCACAGCTCCCGCAGAGACCCAGTACTTC
size: .; V: TRBV6-2/TRBV6-3; J: TRBJ2-7; D: .; CDR3: CASSLAAYEQYF; DNA: TGTGCCAGCAGTTTGGCGGCCTACGAGCAGTACTTC
size: once; V: TRBV28; J: TRBJ2-7; D: .; CDR3: CASLSQGSPTYEQYF; DNA: TGTGCCAGCTTATCCCAGGGGTCACCGACCTACGAGCAGTACTTC
size: .; V: TRBV5-1; J: TRBJ1-1; D: .; CDR3: CASSLESISEAFF; DNA: TGCGCCAGCAGCTTGGAGTCTATCTCTGAAGCTTTCTTT
size: .; V: TRBV6-6; J: TRBJ1-1; D: .; CDR3: CASSYAANTEAFF; DNA: TGTGCCAGCAGTTATGCAGCGAACACTGAAGCTTTCTTT
size: .; V: TRBV28; J: TRBJ1-3; D: .; CDR3: CASTRLSGNTIYF; DNA: TGTGCCAGCACACGACTCTCTGGAAACACCATATATTTT
size: .; V: TRBV15; J: TRBJ2-7; D: TRBD1; CDR3: CATSRDRGTGSYEQYF; DNA: TGTGCCACCAGCAGAGATCGCGGGACAGGTTCTTACGAGCAGTACTTC
size: .; V: TRBV14; J: TRBJ2-5; D: TRBD2; CDR3: CASSQAWTSGGAQKETQYF; DNA: TGTGCCAGCAGCCAAGCCTGGACTAGCGGGGGGGCTCAGAAAGAGACCCAGTACTTC
size: once; V: TRBV7-9; J: TRBJ2-3; D: .; CDR3: CASTRASDTQYF; DNA: TGTGCCAGCACCAGAGCCTCGGATACGCAGTATTTT
size: .; V: TRBV27; J: TRBJ2-5; D: TRBD1; CDR3: CATNRDRGQETQYF; DNA: TGTGCCACCAATAGGGACAGGGGCCAAGAGACCCAGTACTTC
size: .; V: TRBV2; J: TRBJ2-5; D: TRBD2; CDR3: CASLGSGGPGETQYF; DNA: TGTGCCAGCCTGGGGAGCGGGGGGCCAGGAGAGACCCAGTACTTC
size: .; V: TRBV5-8; J: TRBJ2-1; D: .; CDR3: CASSLDWDSYNEQFF; DNA: TGTGCCAGCAGCTTGGACTGGGACTCCTACAATGAGCAGTTCTTC
size: .; V: TRBV21-1; J: TRBJ1-4; D: .; CDR3: CASSKQTGKGEKLFF; DNA: TGTGCCAGCAGCAAACAGACAGGAAAGGGCGAAAAACTGTTTTTT
size: .; V: TRBV3-1/TRBV3-2; J: TRBJ1-1; D: .; CDR3: CASSQEGRARTEAFF; DNA: TGTGCCAGCAGCCAAGAAGGGCGGGCGAGGACTGAAGCTTTCTTT
size: few; V: TRBV2; J: TRBJ1-1; D: .; CDR3: CASQGSNTEAFF; DNA: TGTGCCAGCCAGGGGTCGAACACTGAAGCTTTCTTT
size: .; V: TRBV7-2; J: TRBJ2-3; D: .; CDR3: CASSFLVRGTNEDTQYF; DNA: TGTGCCAGCAGCTTTCTGGTTCGGGGCACTAACGAAGATACGCAGTATTTT
size: .; V: TRBV3-1/TRBV3-2; J: TRBJ2-1; D: TRBD2; CDR3: CASSYGLAGGDEQFF; DNA: TGTGCCAGCAGCTACGGACTAGCGGGGGGCGATGAGCAGTTCTTC
size: .; V: TRBV9; J: TRBJ1-5; D: .; CDR3: CASSVAPDGNQPQHF; DNA: TGTGCCAGCAGCGTAGCGCCCGATGGCAATCAGCCCCAGCATTTT
size: .; V: TRBV5-1; J: TRBJ2-5; D: .; CDR3: CASSLWQGQETQYF; DNA: TGCGCCAGCAGCTTGTGGCAGGGCCAAGAGACCCAGTACTTC
size: .; V: TRBV15; J: TRBJ1-6; D: TRBD1; CDR3: CATSRGGTGEGSPLHF; DNA: TGTGCCACCAGCAGAGGGGGTACAGGGGAAGGTTCACCCCTCCACTTT
size: .; V: TRBV5-1; J: TRBJ1-1; D: TRBD1; CDR3: CASSITGVGEAFF; DNA: TGCGCCAGCAGCATAACAGGGGTCGGTGAAGCTTTCTTT
size: few; V: TRBV19; J: TRBJ1-2; D: TRBD1; CDR3: CASQGQGGTNYGYTF; DNA: TGTGCCAGTCAAGGACAGGGGGGGACGAACTATGGCTACACCTTC
size: .; V: TRBV30; J: TRBJ1-5; D: TRBD1; CDR3: CAWRDQTGGNQPQHF; DNA: TGTGCCTGGAGGGACCAGACAGGGGGCAATCAGCCCCAGCATTTT
size: .; V: TRBV2; J: TRBJ2-1; D: .; CDR3: CASTGEIFPSYNEQFF; DNA: TGTGCCAGCACCGGGGAGATATTTCCCTCCTACAATGAGCAGTTCTTC
size: .; V: TRBV28; J: TRBJ1-1; D: .; CDR3: CASSLYYRNTEAFF; DNA: TGTGCCAGCAGTTTATATTATCGGAACACTGAAGCTTTCTTT
size: once; V: TRBV7-9; J: TRBJ2-2; D: .; CDR3: CASSEARRVFGELFF; DNA: TGTGCCAGCAGCGAAGCGCGCAGGGTCTTCGGGGAGCTGTTTTTT
size: .; V: TRBV9; J: TRBJ2-1; D: TRBD2; CDR3: CASSVLTSGGEYINEQFF; DNA: TGTGCCAGCAGCGTACTTACTAGCGGGGGGGAATATATCAATGAGCAGTTCTTC
size: .; V: TRBV20-1; J: TRBJ1-4; D: .; CDR3: CSASRAAVGGNEKLFF; DNA: TGCAGTGCTAGTAGGGCAGCTGTAGGAGGGAATGAAAAACTGTTTTTT
size: .; V: TRBV20-1; J: TRBJ1-6; D: TRBD1; CDR3: CSASETGNSPLHF; DNA: TGCAGTGCTAGTGAGACAGGGAACTCACCCCTCCACTTT